Presented here are 22 T cell receptor beta chains from one specimen sequenced in a study of spatial heterogeneity in lung cancer. TCRdb re-called the 5' RACE reads with MiXCR, one entry per CDR3 protein. The sample shows about 92,000 distinct CDR3 sequences, approximately 12% of them seen only once. Regarding time point: sample taken at primary tumor resection. Source: PBMCs, taken at surgery. The source of these receptors is a male donor with early-stage non-small cell lung cancer.

This clonotype was picked up a small number of times. This sequence joins TRBV25-1 and TRBJ1-6, with 7 positions matching TRBD1. V shed 1 base, J shed 7 bases, and the junction held 4 bases outside the gene matches. This CDR3 region has 15 residues. Germline V CDR1 and CDR2: MGHDK, SYGVNS. The CDR3 loop reads CASSESQGENSPLHF. The CDR3 nucleotides read TGTGCCAGCAGTGAATCGCAGGGGGAAAATTCACCCCTCCACTTT.

The CDR3 sequence is CASSGDRVQPQHF. As DNA, the CDR3 is TGTGCCAGCAGCGGGGACAGGGTTCAGCCCCAGCATTTT. The chain links TRBV5-8 to TRBJ1-5; 9 bases agree with TRBD1. Germline-derived CDR1 and CDR2 are SGHTS and YDEGEE. V lost 4 bases, J lost 6 bases, and 2 bases stayed unmatched. The CDR3 covers 13 residues.

This clonotype has a count of ten or more. This sequence joins TRBV20-1 and TRBJ2-3, with D hard to call. Germline V gene data show CDR1 as DFQATT and CDR2 as SNEGSKA (reference sequence). The CDR3 is made up of 13 amino acids. Deletions cut 7 bases from V and 0 bases from J, with 11 bases between. CDR3 coding DNA: TGCAGTGAACCAGGTTCTAGCACAGATACGCAGTATTTT. This codes for CSEPGSSTDTQYF.

V gene TRBV7-3 combines with J gene TRBJ1-6; D gene unclear. V dropped 3 bases and J dropped 15 bases, with 3 bases sitting between them. This CDR3 is built from 9 residues. Per the germline V gene, CDR1 is SGHTA and CDR2 is FQGTGA. CDR3 DNA sequence: TGTGCCAGCAGCTTGTGCCTCCACTTT. Translating gives CASSLCLHF.

This clonotype was seen many times. This rearrangement joins TRBV5-1 to TRBJ1-1; 7 nucleotides align to TRBD1. The CDR3 sequence is 17 residues long. Germline V CDR1 and CDR2: SGHRS, YFSETQ. V shed 5 bases and J 0 bases; nucleotides not matched to a gene: 13. The CDR3 sequence is CASRERTGGGLNTEAFF. The CDR3 DNA sequence: TGCGCCAGCAGGGAACGGACAGGTGGGGGCTTGAACACTGAAGCTTTCTTT.

This clonotype has ten or more counts. The rearrangement links TRBV5-1 to TRBJ2-3; TRBD2 aligns across 8 bases. The CDR3 contains 13 residues. Trimming cost V 3 bases and J 5 bases; bases outside gene matches: 2. Germline CDR1 is SGHRS and CDR2 is YFSETQ. For the CDR3, the DNA is TGCGCCAGCAGCTCCGGGAGGGGAGATACGCAGTATTTT. As protein: CASSSGRGDTQYF.

The table lists this clonotype with many counts. V usage is TRBV6-2 or TRBV6-3 and J usage is TRBJ1-5; D not certain. V gave up 6 bases and J gave up 9 bases, with 15 bases separating them. CDR1 and CDR2 (germline): MNHEY, SVGEGT. This CDR3 comprises 13 residues. CDR3 DNA sequence: TGTGCCAGCAGACTGGGCGGCCATGGGCCCCAGCATTTT. Translated, it gives CASRLGGHGPQHF.

Concerning this clonotype itself: Possible read error: a much larger clone is one base away. The rearrangement joins TRBV20-1 to TRBJ2-7, with D perhaps TRBD2 (6 bases). CDR1 is DFQATT and CDR2 is SNEGSKA in the germline V gene (reference sequence). The CDR3 runs to 14 residues. Trimming removed 3 bases at V and 5 bases at J, with 17 bases between. The CDR3 spells CSASVGGYPHEQYF. CDR3 nucleotide sequence: TGCAGTGCTAGCGTTGGGGGGTACCCCCACGAGCAGTACTTC.

This clonotype was seen only a few times. The chain recombines TRBV10-3 with TRBJ1-1, with D hard to call. Deletions cut 6 bases from V and 3 bases from J, with 11 bases between. This CDR3 has 13 amino acids. Germline assignment: CDR1 ENHRY and CDR2 SYGVKD. CDR3 nucleotides: TGTGCCATCAGCCAGGAACGGGACACTGAAGCTTTCTTT. Amino acids: CAISQERDTEAFF.

The CDR3 DNA is TGTGCCAGCAGTTACAATAGGGGAAACACCATATATTTT. Translated: CASSYNRGNTIYF. The chain is built from TRBV6-5 and TRBJ1-3; D is unclear. This CDR3 region has 13 residues. Germline V gene data show CDR1 as MNHEY and CDR2 as SVGAGI. V was shortened by 2 bases and J by 4 bases, with 6 bases between the two germline ends.

This clonotype has more than one count but fewer than ten. The gene calls are TRBV7-8 and TRBJ2-1, with D perhaps matching TRBD2 (6 bases). Germline V gene sequence: CDR1 SGHVS, CDR2 FQNEAQ. This CDR3 is 16 amino acids long. V was clipped by 2 bases and J by 0 bases, with 11 bases between them. Written as DNA, the CDR3 is TGTGCCAGCAGCTTATCACTAGCCAGCTCCTACAATGAGCAGTTCTTC. Encoded protein: CASSLSLASSYNEQFF.

This clonotype was recorded a few times. This chain joins TRBV6-6 and TRBJ2-4; 10 nucleotides align to TRBD2. The CDR3 contains 18 residues. In germline, CDR1 is MNHNY, CDR2 SVGAGI (reference sequence). Trimming at V came to 5 bases and at J to 0 bases, leaving 10 bases not matched to a gene. The CDR3 here is CASSQLTSGYLAKNIQYF. The CDR3, as DNA: TGTGCCAGCAGTCAGCTGACTAGCGGGTATCTAGCCAAAAACATTCAGTACTTC.

This clonotype was detected ten times or more. V gene TRBV29-1 combines with J gene TRBJ2-5, with a tentative D call TRBD1 (5 bases). CDR1 SQVTM and CDR2 ANQGSEA come from the germline V gene. V shed 7 bases and J shed 5 bases, with 14 bases lying between them. CDR3 length: 12 residues. This chain's CDR3 is CSGGRQGETQYF. The CDR3 nucleotides read TGCAGCGGGGGTCGGCAGGGCGAGACCCAGTACTTC.

This clonotype appeared a few times. This chain joins TRBV6-2 or TRBV6-3 and TRBJ2-1; TRBD2 matches at 7 bases. The CDR3 covers 15 residues. Trimming removed 0 bases from V and 14 bases from J; junction bases left unmatched: 13. Germline lookup yields CDR1 MNHEY and CDR2 SVGEGT. The CDR3 DNA is TGTGCCAGCAGTTACTCGAAGGTAGCGGGCCACCGTAAGTTCTTC. It encodes CASSYSKVAGHRKFF.

This clonotype was counted only a few times. The V and J genes are TRBV27 and TRBJ2-5; no definite D call. Germline V gene lookup returns CDR1 MNHEY and CDR2 SMNVEV (reference sequence). Trimming cost V 9 bases and J 5 bases, with 7 bases left between them. CDR3 length equals 10 residues. The CDR3 region has the DNA TGTGCCAGAAATACCGAGACCCAGTACTTC. Protein product: CARNTETQYF.

This clonotype was seen a handful of times. The gene calls are TRBV13 and TRBJ2-6; 8 bases are shared with TRBD1. In germline, CDR1 is PRHDT, CDR2 FYEKMQ (reference sequence). V trimming: 0 bases; J trimming: 1 base; junction bases outside the gene matches: 2. The CDR3 has 17 amino acids. The CDR3 here is CASSLGTGASGANVLTF. CDR3 nucleotides: TGTGCCAGCAGCTTAGGGACAGGGGCGTCTGGGGCCAACGTCCTGACTTTC.

The chain combines TRBV12-3 or TRBV12-4 with TRBJ2-5; 11 bases match TRBD2. The CDR3 is made up of 17 amino acids. Losses at the gene ends were 3 bases for V and 2 bases for J; bases not matched to a gene: 8. The CDR3 DNA is TGTGCCAGCAGTTTTACCGTGACTAGCGGGGTTCAAGAGACCCAGTACTTC. Amino acids: CASSFTVTSGVQETQYF.

This clonotype was observed a handful of times. The junction and the germline gene differ at one end; a read error may be behind it. The V and J genes are TRBV7-7 and TRBJ2-7; 10 bases are shared with TRBD2. The germline gives CDR1 SSHAT, CDR2 FNYEAQ (reference sequence). This CDR3 spans 16 amino acids. CDR3 coding DNA: TGTGCTAGCAGCTTGCGGGCTAGCGGGAGTCCGAGTGAGCAGTACTTC. Residues: CASSLRASGSPSEQYF. Using reference TRBV7-7 and TRBJ2-7 for the parts outside the CDR3, the full variable domain is GAGVSQSPRYKVTKRGQDVTLRCDPISSHATLYWYQQALGQGPEFLTYFNYEAQPDKSGLPSDRFSAERPEGSISTLTIQRTEQRDSAMYRCASSLRASGSPSEQYFGPGTRLTVT.

The CDR3 DNA reads as TGTGCCAGCAGCGGACGGACAGGCGCCGTGGGGACACCCCTCCACTTT. Translated, it gives CASSGRTGAVGTPLHF. This sequence joins TRBV7-9 and TRBJ1-6, with 7 bases aligning to TRBD1. Germline loops: CDR1 SEHNR, CDR2 FQNEAQ (reference sequence). V gave up 5 bases and J gave up 11 bases; unmatched junction bases: 15. The length of the CDR3 is 16 residues.

This clonotype was counted a single time. V and J are TRBV24-1 and TRBJ2-3; TRBD2 matches at 14 bases. Per the germline V gene, CDR1 is KGHDR and CDR2 is SFDVKD. The CDR3 covers 15 residues. V dropped 5 bases and J dropped 7; count of bases not matched to a gene: 4. CDR3 bases: TGTGCCACCAGTGGACTAGCGGGAGGGCCGTATACGCAGTATTTT. Translation: CATSGLAGGPYTQYF.

This clonotype was counted a few times. The rearrangement links TRBV29-1 to TRBJ2-5, with D maybe TRBD1 (5 bases). Trimming removed 4 bases from V and 4 bases from J, with 16 bases in between. CDR1 and CDR2 (germline): SQVTM, ANQGSEA. The CDR3 length is 14 residues. The chain's CDR3 is CSVALQGLRETQYF. The CDR3, as DNA: TGCAGCGTTGCCCTTCAGGGCCTTCGAGAGACCCAGTACTTC.

This clonotype was seen ten or more times. The genes are TRBV10-1 and TRBJ2-7; TRBD1 aligns across 7 bases. V was clipped by 4 bases and J by 2 bases; unmatched bases: 2. The CDR3 runs 13 residues. Germline CDR1 is WNHNN and CDR2 is SYGVQD (reference sequence). CDR3 bases: TGCGCCAGCAGTGTGACAGGGACCTACGAGCAGTACTTC. Amino acids: CASSVTGTYEQYF.